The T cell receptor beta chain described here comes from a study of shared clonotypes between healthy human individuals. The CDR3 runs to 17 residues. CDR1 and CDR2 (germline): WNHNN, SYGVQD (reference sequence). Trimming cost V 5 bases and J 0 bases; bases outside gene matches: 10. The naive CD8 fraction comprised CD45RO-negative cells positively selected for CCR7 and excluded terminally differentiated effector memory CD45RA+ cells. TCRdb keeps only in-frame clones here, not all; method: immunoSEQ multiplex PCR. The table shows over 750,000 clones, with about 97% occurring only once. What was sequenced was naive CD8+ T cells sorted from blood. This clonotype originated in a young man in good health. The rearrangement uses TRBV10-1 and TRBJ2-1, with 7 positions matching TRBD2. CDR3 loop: CASSRTERTSSYNEQFF. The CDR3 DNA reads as TGCGCCAGCAGTAGGACTGAAAGGACTAGCTCCTACAATGAGCAGTTCTTC.